This T cell receptor beta chain was captured by sequencing in a study of beta chain features in type 1 diabetes. Study observations and caveats: Among type 1 diabetes patients, VDJ junctions had fewer insertions and more deletions.

As every portion of the isolated RNA was reverse transcribed, the sequencing read expressed TCRB transcripts. TCRdb keeps only in-frame clones here, not all; method: immunoSEQ multiplex PCR. The data show 35,000 to 45,000 clones, 64% seen once. As for this clone: Its antigen is currently unknown.

Germline V gene sequence: CDR1 MDHEN, CDR2 SYDVKM. The germline V and J ends were trimmed by 6 bases and 2 bases, with 10 bases remaining between them. The CDR3 covers 13 residues. This sequence joins TRBV28 and TRBJ1-1, with D possibly TRBD1 on 6 matching bases. Sequenced sample: Tregs from blood. This TCR came from a woman younger than 45 in good health. The CDR3 bases are TGTGCCAGCAGGTGGACAGCCAACACTGAAGCTTTCTTT. It specifies CASRWTANTEAFF.